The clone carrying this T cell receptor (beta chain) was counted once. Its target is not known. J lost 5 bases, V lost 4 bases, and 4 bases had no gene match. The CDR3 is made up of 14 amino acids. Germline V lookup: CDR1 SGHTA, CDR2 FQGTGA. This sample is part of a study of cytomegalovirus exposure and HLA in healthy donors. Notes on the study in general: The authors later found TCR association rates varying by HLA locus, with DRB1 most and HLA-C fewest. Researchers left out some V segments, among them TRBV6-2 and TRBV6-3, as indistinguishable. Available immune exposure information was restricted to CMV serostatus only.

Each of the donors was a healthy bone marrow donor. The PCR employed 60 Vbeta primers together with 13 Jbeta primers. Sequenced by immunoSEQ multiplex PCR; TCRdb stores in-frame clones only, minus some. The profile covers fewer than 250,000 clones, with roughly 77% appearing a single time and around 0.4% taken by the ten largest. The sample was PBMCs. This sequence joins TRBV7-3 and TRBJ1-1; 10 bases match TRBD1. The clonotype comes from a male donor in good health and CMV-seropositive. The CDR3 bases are TGTGCCAGCAGCTCCGGGACAGGGGAAACTGAAGCTTTCTTT. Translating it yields CASSSGTGETEAFF.